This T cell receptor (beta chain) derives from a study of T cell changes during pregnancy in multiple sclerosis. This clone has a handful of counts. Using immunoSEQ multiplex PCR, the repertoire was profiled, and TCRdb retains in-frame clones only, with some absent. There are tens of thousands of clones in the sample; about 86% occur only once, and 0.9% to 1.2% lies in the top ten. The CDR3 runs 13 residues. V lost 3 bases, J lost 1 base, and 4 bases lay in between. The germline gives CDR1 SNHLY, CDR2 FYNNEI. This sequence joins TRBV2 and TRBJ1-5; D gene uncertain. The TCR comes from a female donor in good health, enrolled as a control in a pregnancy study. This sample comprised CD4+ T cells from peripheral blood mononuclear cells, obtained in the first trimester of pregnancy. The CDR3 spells CASSEASNQPQHF. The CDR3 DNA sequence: TGTGCCAGCAGTGAGGCCAGCAATCAGCCCCAGCATTTT.